These 5 T cell receptor beta chains were sequenced from one sample in a study of cytomegalovirus exposure and HLA in healthy donors. The PCR employed 60 Vbeta primers together with 13 Jbeta primers. Using immunoSEQ multiplex PCR, the repertoire was profiled, and TCRdb retains in-frame clones only, with some absent. In all, the sample yields 120,000 to 150,000 clones. Sequenced: PBMCs. The source of these receptors is a man aged 35 to 55 in good health and CMV-seronegative.

The J gene is TRBJ2-7, the V gene TRBV11-2, with D perhaps matching TRBD1 (6 bases). Germline values: CDR1 SGHAT, CDR2 FQNNGV. Trimming left V 0 bases short and J 3 bases short, with 12 bases between. The CDR3 is 15 amino acids. CDR3 nucleotides: TGTGCCAGCAGCTTAGATGATAGCAGGGGCTACGAGCAGTACTTC. It yields the protein CASSLDDSRGYEQYF.

The V gene is TRBV2, the J gene TRBJ1-6; the match to TRBD1 covers 10 bases. The junction had 4 bases not matched to a gene; V was cut back by 4 bases and J by 10 bases. The CDR3 runs to 14 residues. CDR1 SNHLY and CDR2 FYNNEI come from the germline V gene. For the CDR3, the DNA is TGTGCCAGCAGTGTGGACAGGGGGAACTCACCCCTCCACTTT. It encodes CASSVDRGNSPLHF.

The J gene is TRBJ1-1, the V gene TRBV19; TRBD1 might be the D (6 bases). The CDR3 is 16 residues long. The V end lost 3 bases, the J end lost 0 bases, and 14 bases lay between the germline ends. CDR1 is LNHDA, CDR2 SQIVND, per germline (reference sequence). Here the CDR3 reads CASSIYRGQLNTEAFF. In DNA form, the CDR3 reads TGTGCCAGTAGTATTTACCGCGGACAGCTGAACACTGAAGCTTTCTTT.

The chain uses TRBV7-2 and TRBJ1-4; weak D call: TRBD1 (6 bases). The CDR3 loop spans 14 amino acids. Trimming removed 2 bases from V and 4 bases from J, with 8 bases in between. Germline CDR1 and CDR2: SGHTA and FQGNSA. The CDR3 DNA reads as TGTGCCAGCAGCTTAACAGGGTTTAATGAAAAACTGTTTTTT. Amino acid sequence: CASSLTGFNEKLFF.

The genes are TRBV6-5 and TRBJ1-1; TRBD1 aligns across 8 bases. With V trimmed by 10 bases and J by 0 bases, 10 bases remained unmatched. CDR3 length: 15 residues. Per germline, CDR1 MNHEY and CDR2 SVGAGI. DNA of the CDR3: TGTGCCACCAGGGCCCGGACAGGGATGAACACTGAAGCTTTCTTT. This sequence encodes CATRARTGMNTEAFF.